This passage covers 23 T cell receptor beta chains from one sample sequenced in a study of CD8 T cells in Susac syndrome (dated by TCRdb to the late 2010s). The protocol used for the library was the immunoSEQ multiplex PCR assay. RNA was extracted with the RNeasy kit and roughly 0.45 to 1 ug was reverse transcribed using random hexamers. Using fastp trimming at Q25 and MiXCR clonotype assembly, TCRdb reanalyzed the public sequencing data and kept in-frame beta chains. Each entry is one CDR3 protein sequence, shown with its most common DNA and genes. For this sample the table gives some 180,000 distinct CDR3 sequences, of which 85% to 95% were detected only once. The top ten hold 0.1% of the sample. The source material was CD4+ T cells from PBMCs. The receptors shown here come from a human donor in good health.

The chain uses TRBV4-3 and TRBJ1-2; D is ambiguous. V was trimmed by 0 bases and J by 3 bases, leaving 5 bases between them. The CDR3 length is 13 residues. Germline assignment: CDR1 LGHNA and CDR2 YSLEER. DNA of the CDR3: TGCGCCAGCAGCCAAGATAGGGACTATGGCTACACCTTC. Amino acids: CASSQDRDYGYTF.

The chain links TRBV5-1 to TRBJ1-4, with D unresolved. The CDR3 loop spans 14 amino acids. Trimming stripped 0 bases from V and 10 bases from J, with 13 bases between. In germline, CDR1 is SGHRS, CDR2 YFSETQ. The CDR3 sequence is CASSLGTARGKLFF. CDR3 nucleotides: TGCGCCAGCAGCTTGGGCACAGCTCGGGGAAAACTGTTTTTT.

The chain carries TRBV4-3 and TRBJ1-1, with 12 nucleotides matching TRBD1. The CDR3 contains 15 residues. Looked up from germline, CDR1 is LGHNA and CDR2 is YSLEER. V shed 4 bases and J 6 bases; nucleotides not matched to a gene: 6. As DNA, the CDR3 is TGCGCCAGCAGCCCAGAGGGGACAGGGGGCCCTGAAGCTTTCTTT. Translation gives CASSPEGTGGPEAFF.

J is TRBJ2-3 and V is TRBV4-1; 7 bases match TRBD1. The CDR3 loop spans 13 amino acids. Per the germline V gene, CDR1 is MGHRA and CDR2 is YSYEKL. The ends lost 3 bases at V and 6 bases at J; junction bases unmatched: 3. In nucleotides, the CDR3 is TGCGCCAGCAGCCAGACAGGGTCGGATACGCAGTATTTT. It is translated as CASSQTGSDTQYF.

The CDR3 protein is CASNLEGQGLSNSPLHF. The CDR3, as DNA: TGTGCCAGTAATCTCGAGGGACAGGGGTTAAGTAATTCACCCCTCCACTTT. The V call is TRBV19, the J call TRBJ1-6, with 10 bases fitting TRBD1. The CDR3 is 17 residues long. Looked up from germline, CDR1 is LNHDA and CDR2 is SQIVND (reference sequence). The trim removed 7 bases at V and 6 bases at J, leaving 12 bases unmatched.

The chain couples TRBV6-2 or TRBV6-3 to TRBJ2-1; possibly TRBD2 for D (5 bases). Trimming removed 6 bases from V and 4 bases from J, with 19 bases in between. CDR1 is MNHEY and CDR2 is SVGEGT in the germline V gene. The CDR3 has 16 residues. The CDR3 reads CASRPPTAPGYNEQFF. CDR3 bases: TGTGCCAGCAGACCTCCTACAGCCCCGGGGTACAATGAGCAGTTCTTC.

The V gene is TRBV20-1, the J gene TRBJ1-2; D is ambiguous. Germline CDR1 and CDR2: DFQATT and SNEGSKA (reference sequence). The CDR3 extends over 12 amino acids. The V and J ends lost 0 bases and 2 bases respectively, with 4 bases between them. Written as DNA, the CDR3 is TGCAGTGCTAGAGATCTGAACTATGGCTACACCTTC. The encoded protein is CSARDLNYGYTF.

The chain recombines TRBV13 with TRBJ2-3; 8 bases fit TRBD1. With V trimmed by 5 bases and J by 3 bases, 13 bases remained unmatched. Per germline, CDR1 PRHDT and CDR2 FYEKMQ (reference sequence). The CDR3 covers 17 residues. The CDR3: CASSHRTDRVGTDTQYF. CDR3 sequence (DNA): TGTGCCAGCAGCCACCGGACGGACAGGGTAGGGACAGATACGCAGTATTTT. The full variable domain, its missing parts supplied by reference TRBV13 and TRBJ2-3, is AAGVIQSPRHLIKEKRETATLKCYPIPRHDTVYWYQQGPGQDPQFLISFYEKMQSDKGSIPDRFSAQQFSDYHSELNMSSLELGDSALYFCASSHRTDRVGTDTQYFGPGTRLTVL.

This sequence joins TRBV7-2 and TRBJ2-2; 14 nucleotides line up with TRBD2. CDR1 is SGHTA, CDR2 FQGNSA, per germline. V lost 5 bases and J lost 7; bases outside the gene matches: 12. The CDR3 sequence is 18 residues long. CDR3 in amino acids: CASSAPGLAGASGGELFF. The CDR3 DNA is TGTGCCAGCAGCGCCCCGGGACTAGCGGGGGCATCAGGCGGGGAGCTGTTTTTT.

The chain uses TRBV12-3 or TRBV12-4 and TRBJ1-3, with D uncertain. This CDR3 comprises 13 residues. Trimming left V 9 bases short and J 4 bases short, with 13 bases between. CDR3 in DNA: TGTGCCAGTTCCTCTTCAGCGGGAAACACCATATATTTT. Translating it yields CASSSSAGNTIYF.

The chain links TRBV6-2 or TRBV6-3 to TRBJ1-5; no firm D call. The germline V gene has CDR1 MNHEY and CDR2 SVGEGT. The CDR3 is 17 amino acids. Trimming pared 0 bases from V and 3 bases from J, leaving 15 bases between. DNA for the CDR3: TGTGCCAGCAGTTACTCGAGCAGTCTATTGTCCAATCAGCCCCAGCATTTT. It is translated as CASSYSSSLLSNQPQHF.

The rearrangement uses TRBV16 and TRBJ2-2; no reliable D call. CDR3 length: 14 amino acids. The V gene lost 4 bases and the J gene lost 4 bases, with 10 bases spanning the gap. Germline-derived CDR1 and CDR2 are KGHSY and FQNENV. CDR3 protein: CASSPKRSTGELFF. CDR3 in DNA: TGTGCCAGCAGCCCCAAGCGTAGCACCGGGGAGCTGTTTTTT.

Written as DNA, the CDR3 is TGCGCCAGCAGCTTCGGGGGCTCGAACACTGAAGCTTTCTTT. Amino acid sequence: CASSFGGSNTEAFF. The chain links TRBV5-1 to TRBJ1-1, with a possible D match to TRBD1 (6 bases). CDR3 length equals 14 residues. Germline V gene sequence: CDR1 SGHRS, CDR2 YFSETQ. V lost 2 bases and J lost 1, with 9 bases in between.

The V and J genes are TRBV7-8 and TRBJ2-7; a possible D gene is TRBD2 (5 bases). The germline gives CDR1 SGHVS, CDR2 FQNEAQ. V was trimmed by 2 bases and J by 3 bases, leaving 11 bases between them. The CDR3 has 14 amino acids. The CDR3 DNA reads TGTGCCAGCAGCTTATTTGGGAGCGACTACGAGCAGTACGTC. It encodes CASSLFGSDYEQYV.

The genes are TRBV7-3 and TRBJ2-2; D perhaps matches TRBD2 (5 bases). The CDR3 is 15 amino acids. Trimming took off 5 bases at V and 6 bases at J, with 16 bases between the two ends. Germline CDR1 is SGHTA and CDR2 is FQGTGA. This CDR3 is CASSPHRTSAGELFF. The CDR3 bases are TGTGCCAGCAGCCCCCACCGGACTTCGGCCGGGGAGCTGTTTTTT.

The rearrangement joins TRBV28 to TRBJ2-1, with D unclear. V lost 5 bases to trimming and J lost 8 bases, with 13 bases between them. The CDR3 length is 13 residues. The germline V gene encodes CDR1 MDHEN and CDR2 SYDVKM. The DNA of the CDR3 is TGTGCCAGCAGTATTGGGTTTCGGGATGAGCAGTTCTTC. This gives the protein CASSIGFRDEQFF. Together with reference TRBV28 and TRBJ2-1, the CDR3 gives the full variable domain: DVKVTQSSRYLVKRTGEKVFLECVQDMDHENMFWYRQDPGLGLRLIYFSYDVKMKEKGDIPEGYSVSREKKERFSLILESASTNQTSMYLCASSIGFRDEQFFGPGTRLTVL.

This clonotype came up once. The V call is TRBV7-9, the J call TRBJ2-7, with 7 bases lining up with TRBD1. V was clipped by 8 bases and J by 3 bases; unmatched bases: 13. This CDR3 contains 15 residues. Germline V gene lookup returns CDR1 SEHNR and CDR2 FQNEAQ (reference sequence). CDR3: CASSPPDRPGYEQYF. CDR3 DNA: TGTGCCAGCTCACCCCCGGACAGGCCAGGCTACGAGCAGTACTTC.

The chain couples TRBV7-3 to TRBJ1-1; no clear D gene. Trimming shortened V by 6 bases and J by 2 bases, and 7 bases separated the two germline ends. Per the germline V gene, CDR1 is SGHTA and CDR2 is FQGTGA. The CDR3 length is 12 residues. In nucleotides, the CDR3 is TGTGCCAGCAGTGACCCTAACACTGAAGCTTTCTTT. Residues: CASSDPNTEAFF.

The V and J genes are TRBV6-4 and TRBJ2-1; 13 bases align to TRBD2. The CDR3 loop spans 13 amino acids. Trimming at V came to 9 bases and at J to 7 bases, leaving 3 bases not matched to a gene. The V gene's germline CDR1 is MRHNA and CDR2 SNTAGT. CDR3 amino acids: CARGLAGDNEQFF. CDR3 nucleotide sequence: TGTGCCAGAGGACTAGCGGGGGATAATGAGCAGTTCTTC.

The V and J genes are TRBV5-1 and TRBJ2-1; TRBD2 is a possible D gene (5 bases). V gave up 4 bases and J gave up 10 bases, with 9 bases separating them. This CDR3 is built from 11 residues. The germline gives CDR1 SGHRS, CDR2 YFSETQ. The CDR3 loop reads CASSMEEEQFF. CDR3 nucleotide sequence: TGCGCCAGCAGCATGGAGGAGGAGCAGTTCTTC.

The chain links TRBV7-9 to TRBJ1-1, with D tentatively TRBD1 (5 bases). With 5 bases removed from V and 4 bases from J, the gap between germline ends came to 17 bases. The CDR3 length is 15 residues. Germline V lookup: CDR1 SEHNR, CDR2 FQNEAQ (reference sequence). The CDR3 sequence: CASSPRVSVSTEAFF. Here the CDR3 DNA reads TGTGCCAGCAGCCCCAGGGTATCCGTCAGCACTGAAGCTTTCTTT.

The chain employs TRBV24-1 and TRBJ2-7; weak D call: TRBD2 (7 bases). The CDR3 spans 16 residues. V lost 3 bases and J lost 8, with 22 bases in between. Looked up from germline, CDR1 is KGHDR and CDR2 is SFDVKD. CDR3 sequence: CATSDGGGRGAIQQYF. CDR3 nucleotide sequence: TGTGCCACCAGTGATGGGGGGGGCAGGGGCGCTATCCAGCAGTACTTC.

CDR3 region: CAITKDRTITEAFF. CDR3 in DNA: TGTGCCATCACCAAGGACAGGACGATCACTGAAGCTTTCTTT. The chain is built from TRBV10-3 and TRBJ1-1; 7 nucleotides agree with TRBD1. V gave up 7 bases and J gave up 4 bases; unmatched junction bases: 9. This CDR3 spans 14 amino acids. Germline V gene data show CDR1 as ENHRY and CDR2 as SYGVKD.